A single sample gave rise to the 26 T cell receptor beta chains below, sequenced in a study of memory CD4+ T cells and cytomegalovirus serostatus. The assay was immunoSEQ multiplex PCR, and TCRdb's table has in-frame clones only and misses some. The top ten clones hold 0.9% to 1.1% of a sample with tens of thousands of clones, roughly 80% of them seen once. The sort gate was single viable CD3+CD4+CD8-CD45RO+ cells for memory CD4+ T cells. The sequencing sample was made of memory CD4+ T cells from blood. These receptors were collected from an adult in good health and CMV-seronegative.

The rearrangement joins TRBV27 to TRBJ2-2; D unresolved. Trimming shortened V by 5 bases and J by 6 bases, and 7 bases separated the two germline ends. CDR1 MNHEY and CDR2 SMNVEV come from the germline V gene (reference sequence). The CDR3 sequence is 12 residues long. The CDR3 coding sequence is TGTGCCAGCAGTGAGAGTGCCGGGGAGCTGTTTTTT. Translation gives CASSESAGELFF.

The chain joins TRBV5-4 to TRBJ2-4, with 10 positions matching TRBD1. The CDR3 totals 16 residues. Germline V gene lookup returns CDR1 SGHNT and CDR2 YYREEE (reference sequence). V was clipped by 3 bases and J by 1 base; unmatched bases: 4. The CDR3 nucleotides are TGTGCCAGCAGCTCACCGGGACAGGGGGCCAAAAACATTCAGTACTTC. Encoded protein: CASSSPGQGAKNIQYF.

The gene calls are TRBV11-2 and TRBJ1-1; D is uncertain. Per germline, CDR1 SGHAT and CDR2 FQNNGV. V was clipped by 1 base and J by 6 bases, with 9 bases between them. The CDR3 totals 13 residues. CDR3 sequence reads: CASSLVVRAEAFF. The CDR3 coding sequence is TGTGCCAGCAGCTTAGTGGTTCGCGCTGAAGCTTTCTTT.

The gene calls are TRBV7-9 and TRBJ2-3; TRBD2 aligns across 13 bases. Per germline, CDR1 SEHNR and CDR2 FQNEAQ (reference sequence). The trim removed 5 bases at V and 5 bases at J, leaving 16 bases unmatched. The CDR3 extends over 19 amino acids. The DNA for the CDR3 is TGTGCCAGCAGCCCCGGAGTCACTAGCGGGGGGGCCAAGGAAGATACGCAGTATTTT. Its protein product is CASSPGVTSGGAKEDTQYF.

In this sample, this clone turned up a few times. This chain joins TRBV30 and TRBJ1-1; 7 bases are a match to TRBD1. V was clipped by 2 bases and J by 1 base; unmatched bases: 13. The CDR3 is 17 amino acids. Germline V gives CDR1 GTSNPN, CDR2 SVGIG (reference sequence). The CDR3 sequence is CAWSLQGRGFRNTEAFF. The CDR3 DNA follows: TGTGCCTGGAGTCTACAGGGGCGCGGATTTCGGAACACTGAAGCTTTCTTT.

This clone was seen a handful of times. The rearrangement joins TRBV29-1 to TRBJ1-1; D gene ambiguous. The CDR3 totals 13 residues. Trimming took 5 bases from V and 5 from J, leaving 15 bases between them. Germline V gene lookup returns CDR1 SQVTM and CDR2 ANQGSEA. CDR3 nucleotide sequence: TGCAGCGTTTCCCACGGCGGTCCTACTGAAGCTTTCTTT. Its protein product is CSVSHGGPTEAFF.

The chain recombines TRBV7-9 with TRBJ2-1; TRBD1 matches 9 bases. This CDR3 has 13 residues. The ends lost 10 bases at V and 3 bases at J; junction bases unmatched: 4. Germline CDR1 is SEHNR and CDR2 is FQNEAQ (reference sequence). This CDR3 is CATTTGGYNEQFF. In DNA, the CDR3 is TGTGCCACCACGACAGGGGGCTACAATGAGCAGTTCTTC.

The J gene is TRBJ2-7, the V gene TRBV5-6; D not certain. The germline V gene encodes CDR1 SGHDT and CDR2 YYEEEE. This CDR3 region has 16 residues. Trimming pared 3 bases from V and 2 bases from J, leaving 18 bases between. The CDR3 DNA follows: TGTGCCAGCAGCTCGGCGACTGCAACTATTCCCTACGAGCAGTACTTC. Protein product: CASSSATATIPYEQYF.

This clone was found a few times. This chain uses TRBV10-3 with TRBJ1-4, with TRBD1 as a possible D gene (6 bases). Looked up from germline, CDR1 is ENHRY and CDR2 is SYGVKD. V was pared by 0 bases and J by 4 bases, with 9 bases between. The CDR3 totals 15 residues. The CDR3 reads CAISESRQVNEKLFF. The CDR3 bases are TGTGCCATCAGTGAGTCGAGACAGGTTAATGAAAAACTGTTTTTT.

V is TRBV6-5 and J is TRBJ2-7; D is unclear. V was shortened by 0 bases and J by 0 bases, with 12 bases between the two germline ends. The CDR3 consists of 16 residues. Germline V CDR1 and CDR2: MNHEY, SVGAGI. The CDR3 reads CASSYSPAPSSYEQYF. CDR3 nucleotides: TGTGCCAGCAGTTACTCGCCGGCGCCCAGCTCCTACGAGCAGTACTTC.

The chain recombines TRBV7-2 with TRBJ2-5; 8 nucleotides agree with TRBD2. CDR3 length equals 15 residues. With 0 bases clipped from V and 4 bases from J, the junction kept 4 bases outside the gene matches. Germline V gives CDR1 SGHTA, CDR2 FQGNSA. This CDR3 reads CASSLARGGGETQYF. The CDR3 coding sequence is TGTGCCAGCAGCTTAGCCCGGGGGGGCGGAGAGACCCAGTACTTC. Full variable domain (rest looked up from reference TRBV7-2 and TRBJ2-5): GAGVSQSPSNKVTEKGKDVELRCDPISGHTALYWYRQSLGQGLEFLIYFQGNSAPDKSGLPSDRFSAERTGGSVSTLTIQRTQQEDSAVYLCASSLARGGGETQYFGPGTRLLVL.

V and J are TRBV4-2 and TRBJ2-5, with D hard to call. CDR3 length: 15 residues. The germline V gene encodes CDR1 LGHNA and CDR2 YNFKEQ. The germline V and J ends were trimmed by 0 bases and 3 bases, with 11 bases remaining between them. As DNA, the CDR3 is TGTGCCAGCAGCCAAGATTTAACACAGAAAGAGACCCAGTACTTC. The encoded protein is CASSQDLTQKETQYF.

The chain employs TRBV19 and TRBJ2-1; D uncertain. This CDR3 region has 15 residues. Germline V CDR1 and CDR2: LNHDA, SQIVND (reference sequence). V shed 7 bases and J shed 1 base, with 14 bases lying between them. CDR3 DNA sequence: TGTGCCAGTAATTCCGTGGGAAGTTCCTACAATGAGCAGTTCTTC. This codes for CASNSVGSSYNEQFF.

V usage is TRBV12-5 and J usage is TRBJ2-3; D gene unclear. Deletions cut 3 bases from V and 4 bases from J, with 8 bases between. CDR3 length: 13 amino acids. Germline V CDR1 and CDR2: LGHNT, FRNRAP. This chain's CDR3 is CASGFSDSDTQYF. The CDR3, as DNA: TGTGCTAGTGGTTTTAGTGATTCAGATACGCAGTATTTT.

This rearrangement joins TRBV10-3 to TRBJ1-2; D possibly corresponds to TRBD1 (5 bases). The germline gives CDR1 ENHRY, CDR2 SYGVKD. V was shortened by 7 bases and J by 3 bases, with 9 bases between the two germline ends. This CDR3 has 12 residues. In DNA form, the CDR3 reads TGTGCCATCACTTCGGGGGACTATGGCTACACCTTC. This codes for CAITSGDYGYTF.

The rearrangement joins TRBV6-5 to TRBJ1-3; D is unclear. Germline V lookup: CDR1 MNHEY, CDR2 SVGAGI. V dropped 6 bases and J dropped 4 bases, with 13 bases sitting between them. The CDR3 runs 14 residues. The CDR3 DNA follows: TGTGCCAGCAGGAGGACGACTGAAGGAAACACCATATATTTT. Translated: CASRRTTEGNTIYF.

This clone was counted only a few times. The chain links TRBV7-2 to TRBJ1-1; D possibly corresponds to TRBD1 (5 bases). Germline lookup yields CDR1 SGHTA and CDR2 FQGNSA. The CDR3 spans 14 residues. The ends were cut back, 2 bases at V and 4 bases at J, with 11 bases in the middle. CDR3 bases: TGTGCCAGCAGCTTAAATTTTGGGGCCACTGAAGCTTTCTTT. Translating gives CASSLNFGATEAFF.

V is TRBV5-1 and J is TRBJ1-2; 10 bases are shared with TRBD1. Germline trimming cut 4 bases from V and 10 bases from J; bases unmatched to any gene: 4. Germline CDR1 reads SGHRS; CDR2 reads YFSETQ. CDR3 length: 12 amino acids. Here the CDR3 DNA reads TGCGCCAGCAGCGAGGACAGGGGGGACTACACCTTC. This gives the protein CASSEDRGDYTF. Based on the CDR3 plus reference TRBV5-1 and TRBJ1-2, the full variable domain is KAGVTQTPRYLIKTRGQQVTLSCSPISGHRSVSWYQQTPGQGLQFLFEYFSETQRNKGNFPGRFSGRQFSNSRSEMNVSTLELGDSALYLCASSEDRGDYTFGSGTRLTVV.

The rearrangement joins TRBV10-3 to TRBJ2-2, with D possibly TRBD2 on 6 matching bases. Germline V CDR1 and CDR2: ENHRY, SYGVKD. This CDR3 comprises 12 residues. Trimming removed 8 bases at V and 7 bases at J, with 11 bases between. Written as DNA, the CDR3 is TGTGCCATCGGTGGCGGGAACGGGGAGCTGTTTTTT. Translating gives CAIGGGNGELFF.

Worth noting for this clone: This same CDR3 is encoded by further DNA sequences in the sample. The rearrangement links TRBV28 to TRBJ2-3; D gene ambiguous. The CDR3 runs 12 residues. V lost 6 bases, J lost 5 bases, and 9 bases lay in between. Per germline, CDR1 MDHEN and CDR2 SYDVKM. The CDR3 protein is CASSPRGDTQYF. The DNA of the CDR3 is TGTGCCAGCAGCCCGCGCGGAGATACGCAGTATTTT.

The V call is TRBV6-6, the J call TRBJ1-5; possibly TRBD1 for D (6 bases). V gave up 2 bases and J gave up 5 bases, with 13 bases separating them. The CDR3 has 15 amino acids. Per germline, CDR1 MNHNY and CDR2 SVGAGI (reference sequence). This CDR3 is CASSYGGGPHQPQHF. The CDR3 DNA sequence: TGTGCCAGCAGTTACGGGGGGGGGCCTCATCAGCCCCAGCATTTT.

This CDR3 reads CASSIRDQPQHF. CDR3 sequence (DNA): TGTGCCAGTAGTATCCGAGATCAGCCCCAGCATTTT. This sequence joins TRBV19 and TRBJ1-5; D gene unclear. CDR1 LNHDA and CDR2 SQIVND come from the germline V gene (reference sequence). This CDR3 is built from 12 residues. V dropped 3 bases and J dropped 5 bases, with 5 bases sitting between them. The full variable domain, rest sourced from reference TRBV19 and TRBJ1-5, is DGGITQSPKYLFRKEGQNVTLSCEQNLNHDAMYWYRQDPGQGLRLIYYSQIVNDFQKGDIAEGYSVSREKKESFPLTVTSAQKNPTAFYLCASSIRDQPQHFGDGTRLSIL.

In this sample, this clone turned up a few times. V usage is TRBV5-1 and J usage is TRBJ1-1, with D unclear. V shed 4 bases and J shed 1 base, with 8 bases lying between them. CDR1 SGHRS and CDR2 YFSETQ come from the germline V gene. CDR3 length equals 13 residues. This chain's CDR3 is CASSGDTNTEAFF. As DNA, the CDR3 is TGCGCCAGCAGCGGTGACACGAACACTGAAGCTTTCTTT.

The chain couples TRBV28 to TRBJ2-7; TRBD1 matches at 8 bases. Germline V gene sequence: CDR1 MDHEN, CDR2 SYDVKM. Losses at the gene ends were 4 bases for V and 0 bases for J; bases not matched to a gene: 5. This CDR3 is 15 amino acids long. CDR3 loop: CASSWRQGSSYEQYF. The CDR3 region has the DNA TGTGCCAGCAGTTGGCGACAGGGGAGCTCCTACGAGCAGTACTTC. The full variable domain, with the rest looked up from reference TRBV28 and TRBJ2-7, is DVKVTQSSRYLVKRTGEKVFLECVQDMDHENMFWYRQDPGLGLRLIYFSYDVKMKEKGDIPEGYSVSREKKERFSLILESASTNQTSMYLCASSWRQGSSYEQYFGPGTRLTVT.

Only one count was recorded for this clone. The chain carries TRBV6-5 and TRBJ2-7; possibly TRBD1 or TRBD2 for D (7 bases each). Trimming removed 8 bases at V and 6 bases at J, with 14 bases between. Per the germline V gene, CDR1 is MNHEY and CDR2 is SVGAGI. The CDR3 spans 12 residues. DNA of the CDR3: TGTGCCAGCTCCAGGGGGGGGAGCGAGCAGTACTTC. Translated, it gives CASSRGGSEQYF.

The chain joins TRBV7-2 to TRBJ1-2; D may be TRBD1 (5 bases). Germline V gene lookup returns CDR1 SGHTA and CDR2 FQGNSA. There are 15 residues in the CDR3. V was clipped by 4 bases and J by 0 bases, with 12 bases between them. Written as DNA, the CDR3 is TGTGCCAGCAGCTCCCGGGACGGGCCTAACTATGGCTACACCTTC. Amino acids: CASSSRDGPNYGYTF.